These 32 T cell receptor beta chains originate from one sample sequenced in a study of regulatory T cells in long-lasting Graves disease. Building of the TCR beta libraries involved iRepertoire HTBI primers and Arm-PCR of CDR3 regions. Each CDR3 protein is one row after TCRdb ran MiXCR on the multiplex PCR reads. Seen here are over 350,000 distinct CDR3 sequences, around 21% observed once, and the top ten hold less than 25%. Time point meaning: persistent/refractory GD, antithyroid drugs over 5 years with positive TRAb. Following extraction of RNA from PBMCs, that RNA was used to make the TCR library. Sequencing was performed on peripheral blood mononuclear cells (PBMCs), taken when the disease was refractory, from a patient treated with antithyroid drugs. The receptors derive from a female donor with Graves disease.

In DNA, the CDR3 is TGTGCCAGCGCCGAGGGGAGGAACACTGAAGCTTTCTTT. This translates into CASAEGRNTEAFF. The chain joins TRBV12-3 or TRBV12-4 to TRBJ1-1; D is perhaps TRBD1 (5 bases). The CDR3 runs 13 residues. The ends were cut back, 8 bases at V and 1 base at J, with 11 bases in the middle.

This clonotype was found many times. The chain carries TRBV28 and TRBJ1-2; D ambiguous. CDR3 length: 13 amino acids. CDR1 is MDHEN and CDR2 is SYDVKM in the germline V gene. Trimming removed 7 bases from V and 2 bases from J, with 11 bases in between. The CDR3 protein is CASMDWGNYGYTF. For the CDR3, the DNA is TGTGCCAGCATGGATTGGGGAAACTATGGCTACACCTTC.

The genes are TRBV30 and TRBJ2-2; TRBD2 matches 12 bases. The germline CDR1 and CDR2 sequences are GTSNPN and SVGIG (reference sequence). Trimming removed 3 bases from V and 7 bases from J; junction bases left unmatched: 9. The CDR3 is 16 residues long. The CDR3 reads CAWRPGLAGRGGELFF. The CDR3 DNA sequence: TGTGCCTGGAGACCCGGACTAGCGGGAAGGGGCGGGGAGCTGTTTTTT. Supplemented by reference TRBV30 and TRBJ2-2, the full variable domain reads SQTIHQWPATLVQPVGSPLSLECTVEGTSNPNLYWYRQAAGRGLQLLFYSVGIGQISSEVPQNLSASRPQDRQFILSSKKLLLSDSGFYLCAWRPGLAGRGGELFFGEGSRLTVL.

The chain combines TRBV9 with TRBJ2-7; 10 positions match TRBD1. Trimming took 0 bases from V and 5 from J; bases not matched to a gene: 5. Germline loops: CDR1 SGDLS, CDR2 YYNGEE. CDR3 length: 15 amino acids. DNA for the CDR3: TGTGCCAGCAGCGTAGATGGGGACAGGGGAGACGAGCAGTACTTC. Translating it yields CASSVDGDRGDEQYF. The complete variable domain, with remaining parts taken from reference TRBV9 and TRBJ2-7, reads DSGVTQTPKHLITATGQRVTLRCSPRSGDLSVYWYQQSLDQGLQFLIQYYNGEERAKGNILERFSAQQFPDLHSELNLSSLELGDSALYFCASSVDGDRGDEQYFGPGTRLTVT.

The chain uses TRBV3-1 and TRBJ2-5; no clear D gene. The germline V and J ends were trimmed by 3 bases and 3 bases, with 20 bases remaining between them. The germline CDR1 and CDR2 sequences are LGHDT and YNNKEL (reference sequence). The CDR3 totals 17 residues. The CDR3 sequence: CASSHRAPRRQKETQYF. The CDR3 DNA reads TGTGCCAGCAGCCACCGGGCTCCTAGACGGCAAAAAGAGACCCAGTACTTC.

This clonotype was observed at least ten times. This sequence joins TRBV7-2 and TRBJ2-7; 11 bases fit TRBD2. The CDR3 sequence is 15 residues long. With 2 bases clipped from V and 2 bases from J, the junction kept 2 bases outside the gene matches. Germline lookup yields CDR1 SGHTA and CDR2 FQGNSA. The CDR3 here is CASSLRTSGPYEQYF. DNA for the CDR3: TGTGCCAGCAGCTTAAGGACTAGCGGGCCCTACGAGCAGTACTTC.

This clonotype was seen many times. This sequence joins TRBV29-1 and TRBJ2-7; a weak D match, TRBD1 (6 bases). Per germline, CDR1 SQVTM and CDR2 ANQGSEA. The length of the CDR3 is 12 residues. Between the trimmed V and J ends, which lost 1 base and 2 bases, there was a span of 6 bases. The CDR3 is CSVEGQAYEQYF. CDR3 in DNA: TGCAGCGTTGAAGGACAGGCCTACGAGCAGTACTTC.

This chain uses TRBV20-1 with TRBJ1-1; 9 bases are a match to TRBD1. The germline gives CDR1 DFQATT, CDR2 SNEGSKA (reference sequence). Trimming removed 4 bases from V and 8 bases from J; junction bases left unmatched: 5. This CDR3 region has 12 residues. As DNA, the CDR3 is TGCAGTGCTAAACCCGGACAGGGGGAAGCTTTCTTT. Translating gives CSAKPGQGEAFF.

This clonotype was seen more than once but under ten times. The gene calls are TRBV12-3 or TRBV12-4 and TRBJ2-6, with D hard to call. The V end lost 6 bases, the J end lost 4 bases, and 7 bases lay between the germline ends. The CDR3 is 13 amino acids. The CDR3, as DNA: TGTGCCAGCAGCCATGGAGGGGCCAACGTCCTGACTTTC. It codes for CASSHGGANVLTF.

This clonotype was seen ten or more times. J is TRBJ1-1 and V is TRBV6-2 or TRBV6-3; no clear D. The CDR3 is 12 residues long. The germline V gene encodes CDR1 MNHEY and CDR2 SVGEGT. The germline V and J ends were trimmed by 4 bases and 0 bases, with 3 bases remaining between them. CDR3 sequence reads: CASSSVNTEAFF. DNA of the CDR3: TGTGCCAGCAGTTCCGTGAACACTGAAGCTTTCTTT.

This chain links TRBV3-1 with TRBJ1-1, with TRBD1 as a possible D gene (6 bases). Germline CDR1 and CDR2: LGHDT and YNNKEL (reference sequence). Trimming removed 4 bases at V and 11 bases at J, with 23 bases between. The CDR3 is made up of 15 amino acids. Written as DNA, the CDR3 is TGTGCCAGCAGCCTCCTTGGGGGCCCCGGGTATGAGGCTTTCTTT. Translation gives CASSLLGGPGYEAFF.

Ten or more counts support this clonotype. The chain has TRBV2 and TRBJ2-5; D is unclear. CDR1 SNHLY and CDR2 FYNNEI come from the germline V gene. This CDR3 has 13 residues. V gave up 5 bases and J gave up 7 bases, with 14 bases separating them. The CDR3 sequence: CASSSGIERTQYF. The DNA for the CDR3 is TGTGCCAGCAGTTCTGGGATAGAACGGACCCAGTACTTC.

This clonotype was seen many times. The chain couples TRBV28 to TRBJ1-1, with D maybe TRBD1 (5 bases). Germline CDR1 and CDR2: MDHEN and SYDVKM. The CDR3 contains 13 residues. V dropped 4 bases and J dropped 4 bases, with 10 bases sitting between them. CDR3 amino acids: CASSSRVATEAFF. The CDR3 nucleotides read TGTGCCAGCAGTTCCAGGGTGGCCACTGAAGCTTTCTTT.

This clonotype showed up many times. The J gene is TRBJ2-7, the V gene TRBV20-1; 11 positions match TRBD2. The junction had 6 bases not matched to a gene; V was cut back by 0 bases and J by 5 bases. The length of the CDR3 is 15 residues. Germline values: CDR1 DFQATT, CDR2 SNEGSKA (reference sequence). The CDR3 here is CSARDFSGRDHEQYF. CDR3 nucleotide sequence: TGCAGTGCTAGAGATTTTAGCGGGAGGGACCACGAGCAGTACTTC.

This clonotype was detected ten times or more. Written as DNA, the CDR3 is TGTGCCAGCAGGACTAATAATTTAGCGGGAGGGCCCTCGGAGACCCAGTACTTC. As protein: CASRTNNLAGGPSETQYF. The J gene is TRBJ2-5, the V gene TRBV2; 11 nucleotides agree with TRBD2. J gave up 5 bases and V 6 bases, and 17 bases lay outside the gene matches. This CDR3 comprises 18 residues. Germline V gene lookup returns CDR1 SNHLY and CDR2 FYNNEI. Together with reference TRBV2 and TRBJ2-5, the CDR3 gives the full variable domain: EPEVTQTPSHQVTQMGQEVILRCVPISNHLYFYWYRQILGQKVEFLVSFYNNEISEKSEIFDDQFSVERPDGSNFTLKIRSTKLEDSAMYFCASRTNNLAGGPSETQYFGPGTRLLVL.

This clonotype turned up a few times. The rearrangement uses TRBV19 and TRBJ1-5; D might be TRBD1 (5 bases). Trimming shortened V by 6 bases and J by 3 bases, and 15 bases separated the two germline ends. Germline CDR1 reads LNHDA; CDR2 reads SQIVND (reference sequence). The CDR3 runs 15 residues. The CDR3, as DNA: TGTGCCAGTAGATCAAACAGGAATCCCAATCAGCCCCAGCATTTT. This sequence encodes CASRSNRNPNQPQHF.

This clonotype was observed a few times. The chain uses TRBV18 and TRBJ2-5, with D perhaps matching TRBD1 (6 bases). The CDR3 sequence is 14 residues long. The V gene lost 3 bases and the J gene lost 9 bases, with 17 bases spanning the gap. In germline, CDR1 is KGHSH, CDR2 LQKENI. The CDR3 here is CASSPSVSPGAQYF. For the CDR3, the DNA is TGTGCCAGCTCACCCTCCGTCAGCCCAGGGGCCCAGTACTTC.

For this clonotype: Since a much larger clone is just one base distant, this may be a read error. The chain links TRBV6-2 or TRBV6-3 to TRBJ2-7; TRBD2 matches at 13 bases. The CDR3 runs to 15 residues. The ends lost 11 bases at V and 2 bases at J; junction bases unmatched: 9. The germline CDR1 and CDR2 sequences are MNHEY and SVGEGT. CDR3 DNA: TGTGCCTGCACCGCCGGACTAGCGGGAGCCTACGAGCAGTACTTC. It translates to CACTAGLAGAYEQYF.

This clonotype was observed a few times. CDR3 protein: CSVDQGDGYTF. As DNA, the CDR3 is TGCAGCGTTGACCAGGGGGATGGCTACACCTTC. The genes are TRBV29-1 and TRBJ1-2, with 7 bases identical to TRBD1. The CDR3 consists of 11 residues. Germline CDR1 SQVTM, CDR2 ANQGSEA. The V segment lost 3 bases and the J segment 6 bases; nucleotides outside the gene matches: 1.

This clonotype has only a few counts. The rearrangement links TRBV6-1 to TRBJ2-7, with D perhaps matching TRBD1 (5 bases). V lost 7 bases and J 7 bases, leaving 17 bases between the germline ends. Germline lookup yields CDR1 MNHNS and CDR2 SASEGT. The CDR3 totals 13 residues. The chain's CDR3 is CASTPPGFGEQYF. CDR3 nucleotides: TGTGCCAGCACCCCCCCAGGGTTTGGGGAGCAGTACTTC.

The gene calls are TRBV20-1 and TRBJ2-7, with 7 positions matching TRBD2. This CDR3 region has 15 residues. After removal of 5 bases from V and 6 bases from J, the junction contained 16 bases not matched to a gene. Germline values: CDR1 DFQATT, CDR2 SNEGSKA (reference sequence). CDR3 loop: CSAETSVKLWPEQYF. CDR3 DNA: TGCAGTGCTGAAACTAGCGTTAAGCTCTGGCCCGAGCAGTACTTC.

The chain carries TRBV7-2 and TRBJ2-3; TRBD2 matches 13 bases. CDR1 and CDR2 (germline): SGHTA, FQGNSA. The CDR3 length is 18 residues. V shed 4 bases, J shed 3 bases, and the junction held 10 bases outside the gene matches. This CDR3 is CASSSGLAGVRMTDTQYF. The CDR3 nucleotides read TGTGCCAGCAGCTCCGGACTAGCGGGAGTAAGAATGACAGATACGCAGTATTTT. Full variable domain (outside the CDR3, taken from reference TRBV7-2 and TRBJ2-3): GAGVSQSPSNKVTEKGKDVELRCDPISGHTALYWYRQSLGQGLEFLIYFQGNSAPDKSGLPSDRFSAERTGGSVSTLTIQRTQQEDSAVYLCASSSGLAGVRMTDTQYFGPGTRLTVL.

This clonotype has at least ten counts. V and J are TRBV2 and TRBJ1-2; no clear D gene. Trimming cost V 3 bases and J 7 bases, with 15 bases left between them. Germline CDR1 and CDR2: SNHLY and FYNNEI. The CDR3 is made up of 14 amino acids. The CDR3 is CASSDGPGKSGYTF. As DNA, the CDR3 is TGTGCCAGCAGTGACGGGCCGGGTAAGAGTGGCTACACCTTC.

As to this clonotype: One base away lies a much larger clone, so this may be a sequencing read error. The chain uses TRBV11-2 and TRBJ1-6; D is possibly TRBD1 (5 bases). Germline V gene sequence: CDR1 SGHAT, CDR2 FQNNGV. The CDR3 is made up of 14 amino acids. Trimming left V 2 bases short and J 9 bases short, with 11 bases between. CDR3 loop: CASSLQDKGSPLHF. Here the CDR3 DNA reads TGTGCCAGCAGCTTACAGGACAAAGGTTCACCCCTCCACTTT.

A few counts support this clonotype. V is TRBV14 and J is TRBJ2-2; the D is unclear. Trimming removed 4 bases from V and 4 bases from J, with 10 bases in between. The CDR3 is made up of 14 amino acids. In germline, CDR1 is SGHDN, CDR2 FVKESK. The CDR3: CASSPRIGTGELFF. For the CDR3, the DNA is TGTGCCAGCAGCCCGAGGATCGGCACCGGGGAGCTGTTTTTT.

The chain recombines TRBV30 with TRBJ1-2; D not certain. V was clipped by 3 bases and J by 0 bases, with 8 bases between them. CDR1 and CDR2 (germline): GTSNPN, SVGIG (reference sequence). This CDR3 spans 13 amino acids. The CDR3 is CAWRRNANYGYTF. The CDR3 nucleotides are TGTGCCTGGAGACGGAACGCTAACTATGGCTACACCTTC. Combining the CDR3 with reference TRBV30 and TRBJ1-2 gives the whole variable domain SQTIHQWPATLVQPVGSPLSLECTVEGTSNPNLYWYRQAAGRGLQLLFYSVGIGQISSEVPQNLSASRPQDRQFILSSKKLLLSDSGFYLCAWRRNANYGYTFGSGTRLTVV.

The chain couples TRBV4-1 to TRBJ1-3, with D possibly being TRBD1 (5 bases). Germline CDR1 reads MGHRA; CDR2 reads YSYEKL. The CDR3 consists of 14 residues. Trimming cost V 6 bases and J 6 bases, with 15 bases left between them. The CDR3 region is CASSARVSVNTIYF. CDR3 in DNA: TGCGCCAGCAGTGCCAGGGTATCGGTAAACACCATATATTTT.

Worth noting for this clonotype: Being one base from a much bigger clone, this may be a read error. The chain uses TRBV6-1 and TRBJ1-1; maybe TRBD1 (5 bases). This CDR3 region has 13 residues. Looked up from germline, CDR1 is MNHNS and CDR2 is SASEGT. Here the CDR3 reads CVSSGTANTEAFF. In DNA form, the CDR3 reads TGTGTCAGCAGTGGGACCGCGAACACTGAAGCTTTCTTT.

Turning to this clonotype: A much larger clone differs from this one at a single base, so this may be a read error. The CDR3 sequence: CASRTGDRGNTETFF. In DNA, the CDR3 is TGTGCCAGCAGAACGGGGGACAGGGGAAACACTGAAACTTTCTTT. The gene calls are TRBV6-1 and TRBJ1-1, with 10 bases aligning to TRBD1. This CDR3 comprises 15 residues. Per germline, CDR1 MNHNS and CDR2 SASEGT.

The chain employs TRBV7-8 and TRBJ2-7; 9 bases line up with TRBD1. V was pared by 7 bases and J by 2 bases, with 6 bases of the junction left unmatched. CDR3 length: 14 residues. The germline V gene has CDR1 SGHVS and CDR2 FQNEAQ. The CDR3 DNA reads TGTGCCAGCAACCCACAGGGGGCAACCTACGAGCAGTACTTC. This gives the protein CASNPQGATYEQYF. The full variable domain, with the rest looked up from reference TRBV7-8 and TRBJ2-7, is GAGVSQSPRYKVAKRGQDVALRCDPISGHVSLFWYQQALGQGPEFLTYFQNEAQLDKSGLPSDRFFAERPEGSVSTLKIQRTQQEDSAVYLCASNPQGATYEQYFGPGTRLTVT.

This clonotype was picked up a small number of times. This rearrangement joins TRBV3-1 to TRBJ2-1; unclear D gene. Trimming removed 1 base at V and 10 bases at J, with 14 bases between. CDR3 size: 14 residues. Germline CDR1 LGHDT, CDR2 YNNKEL (reference sequence). The CDR3 DNA reads TGTGCCAGCAGCCAAGCCATTTGGTCAGAAGAGCAGTTCTTC. Its translation: CASSQAIWSEEQFF.

V and J are TRBV29-1 and TRBJ2-1; 8 bases line up with TRBD1. In germline, CDR1 is SQVTM, CDR2 ANQGSEA. This CDR3 region has 13 residues. V gave up 3 bases and J gave up 6 bases; unmatched junction bases: 4. CDR3 region: CSVEGQAGNEQFF. CDR3 coding DNA: TGCAGCGTTGAGGGACAGGCTGGCAATGAGCAGTTCTTC.